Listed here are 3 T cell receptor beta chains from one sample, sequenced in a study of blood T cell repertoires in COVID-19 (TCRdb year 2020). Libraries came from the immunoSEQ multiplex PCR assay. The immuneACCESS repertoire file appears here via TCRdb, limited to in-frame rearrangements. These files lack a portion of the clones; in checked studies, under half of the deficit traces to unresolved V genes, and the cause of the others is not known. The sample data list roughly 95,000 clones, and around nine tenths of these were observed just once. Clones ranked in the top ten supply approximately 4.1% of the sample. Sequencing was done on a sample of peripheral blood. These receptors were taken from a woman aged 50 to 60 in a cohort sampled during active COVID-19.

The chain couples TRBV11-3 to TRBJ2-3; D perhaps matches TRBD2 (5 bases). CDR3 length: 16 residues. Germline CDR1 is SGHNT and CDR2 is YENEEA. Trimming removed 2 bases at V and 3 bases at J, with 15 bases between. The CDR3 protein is CASSLIPGIGTDTQYF. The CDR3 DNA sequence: TGTGCCAGCAGCTTAATACCGGGAATAGGAACAGATACGCAGTATTTT.

CDR3 bases: TGTGCCAGCAGTTCACAGGGGGGCTATGGCTACACCTTC. Encoded protein: CASSSQGGYGYTF. The rearrangement joins TRBV27 to TRBJ1-2; the match to TRBD1 covers 8 bases. The germline CDR1 and CDR2 sequences are MNHEY and SMNVEV (reference sequence). After removal of 4 bases from V and 4 bases from J, the junction contained 2 bases not matched to a gene. CDR3 length equals 13 residues.

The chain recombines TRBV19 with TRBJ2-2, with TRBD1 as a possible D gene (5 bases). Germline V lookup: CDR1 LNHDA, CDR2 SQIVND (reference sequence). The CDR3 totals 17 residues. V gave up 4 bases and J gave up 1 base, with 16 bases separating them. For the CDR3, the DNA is TGTGCCAGTAGTACTCCTCTTGGGGCCGGGAACACCGGGGAGCTGTTTTTT. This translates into CASSTPLGAGNTGELFF.